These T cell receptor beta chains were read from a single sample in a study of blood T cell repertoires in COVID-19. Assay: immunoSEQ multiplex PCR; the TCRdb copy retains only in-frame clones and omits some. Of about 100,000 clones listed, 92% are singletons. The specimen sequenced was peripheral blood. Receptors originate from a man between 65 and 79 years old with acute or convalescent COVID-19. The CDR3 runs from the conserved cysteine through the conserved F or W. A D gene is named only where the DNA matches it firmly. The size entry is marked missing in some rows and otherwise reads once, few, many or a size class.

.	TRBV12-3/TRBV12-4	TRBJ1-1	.	TGTGCCAGCAGTTTGATTCGGGTTGAAGCTTTCTTT	CASSLIRVEAFF
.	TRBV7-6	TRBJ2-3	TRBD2	TGTGCCAGCAGCTTAGCTATAGCGGGGGCCACCACAGATACGCAGTATTTT	CASSLAIAGATTDTQYF
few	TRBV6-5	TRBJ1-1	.	TGTGCCAGCAGTTACTATGACAGGACAACTGAAGCTTTCTTT	CASSYYDRTTEAFF
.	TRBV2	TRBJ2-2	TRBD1	TGTGCCAGCAGACTCGGACAGGGGAACACCGGGGAGCTGTTTTTT	CASRLGQGNTGELFF
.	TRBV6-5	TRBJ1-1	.	TGTGCCAGCACCCTGACAGTGCCCGGGCGGGCTTTCTTT	CASTLTVPGRAFF
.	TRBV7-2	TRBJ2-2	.	TGTGCCAGCAGCTCACAGGGTATCACCGGGGAGCTGTTTTTT	CASSSQGITGELFF
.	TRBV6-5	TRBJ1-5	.	TGTGCCAGCAGCCTAAACAGCTATCAGCCCCAGCATTTT	CASSLNSYQPQHF
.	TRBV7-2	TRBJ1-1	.	TGTGCCAGCAGCTTCACAGGATGGAAGACTGAAGCTTTCTTT	CASSFTGWKTEAFF
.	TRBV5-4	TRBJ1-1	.	TGTGCCAGCAGCTCCCAGGGGCCAGAAGCTTTCTTT	CASSSQGPEAFF
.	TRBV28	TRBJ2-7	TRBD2	TGTGCCAGCAGTCCTGGGGCTAGCGGGAGCTACGAGCAGTACTTC	CASSPGASGSYEQYF
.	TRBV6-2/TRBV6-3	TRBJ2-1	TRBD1	TGTGCCAGCAGTTGGACAGGGCGGACTGAGCAGTTCTTC	CASSWTGRTEQFF
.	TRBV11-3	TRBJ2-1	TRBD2	TGTGCCAGCAGCCTTCTGGGGGCTAGCGGGGTAGGTGAGCAGTTCTTC	CASSLLGASGVGEQFF
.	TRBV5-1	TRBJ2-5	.	TGCGCCAGCAGCGTAGCGCGAGAGACCCAGTACTTC	CASSVARETQYF
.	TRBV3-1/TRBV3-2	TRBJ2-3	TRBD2	TGTGCCAGCAGCCACCCGGCTAGCGGGGTTTCGGATACGCAGTATTTT	CASSHPASGVSDTQYF
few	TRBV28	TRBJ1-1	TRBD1	TGTGCCAGCAGTCCGTTGGGACAGCACCTGGAAGAAGCTTTCTTT	CASSPLGQHLEEAFF
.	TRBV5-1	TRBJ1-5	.	TGCGCCAGCAGCTTGCGGCCGGGAACGGATCAGCCCCAGCATTTT	CASSLRPGTDQPQHF
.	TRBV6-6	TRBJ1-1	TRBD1	TGTGCCAGCAGTTACCGGACAGGGGCCGAAGCTTTCTTT	CASSYRTGAEAFF
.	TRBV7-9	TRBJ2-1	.	TGTGCCAGCAGCTTAGACTTCGGCGCGGAGATCTCCTACAATGAGCAGTTCTTC	CASSLDFGAEISYNEQFF
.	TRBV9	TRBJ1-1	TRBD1	TGTGCCAGCAGCGCGGGGACAGCAACTGAAGCTTTCTTT	CASSAGTATEAFF
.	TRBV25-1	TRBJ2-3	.	TGTGCCAGCAGTGCGAGCTCAGATACGCAGTATTTT	CASSASSDTQYF
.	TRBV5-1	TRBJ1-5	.	TGCGCCAGCAGCTTGTACGTAGGAGGCAATCAGCCCCAGCATTTT	CASSLYVGGNQPQHF
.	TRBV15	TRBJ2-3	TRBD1	TGTGCCACCAGCACCCGACAGGGAACAGATACGCAGTATTTT	CATSTRQGTDTQYF
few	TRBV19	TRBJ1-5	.	TGTGCCAGTAATATGGGGGCATCACCCCAGCATTTT	CASNMGASPQHF
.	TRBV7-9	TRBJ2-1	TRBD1	TGTGCCAGCAGCCTGTCCGGGACAGGGAAATACAATGAGCAGTTCTTC	CASSLSGTGKYNEQFF
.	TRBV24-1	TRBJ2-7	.	TGTGCCACCAGCGCCGGGGACTTTGACTACGAGCAGTACTTC	CATSAGDFDYEQYF
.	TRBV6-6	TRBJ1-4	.	TGTGCCAGCAGTTACCCCAAGGAGACCTATGAAAAACTGTTTTTT	CASSYPKETYEKLFF
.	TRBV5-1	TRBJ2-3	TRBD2	TGCGCCAGCAGCTTGGTGGGCCTCGATGCGGGAGGGTCTAGCACAGATACGCAGTATTTT	CASSLVGLDAGGSSTDTQYF
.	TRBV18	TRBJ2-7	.	TGTGCCAGCTCCCCTACAGGGTCCGTTTACGAGCAGTACTTC	CASSPTGSVYEQYF
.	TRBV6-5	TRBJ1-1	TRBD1	TGTGCCAGCAGTCGACAGGGGCCGAACACTGAAGCTTTCTTT	CASSRQGPNTEAFF
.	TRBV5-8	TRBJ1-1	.	TGTGCCAGCAGCTATTCCGGAGGGACGGGAGAAATGAACACTGAAGCTTTCTTT	CASSYSGGTGEMNTEAFF
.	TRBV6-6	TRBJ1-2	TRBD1	TGTGCCAGCAGTTACTCCGGGACAGGAGACTATGGCTACACCTTC	CASSYSGTGDYGYTF
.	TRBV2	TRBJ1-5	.	TGTGCCAGCACTACAGGCCAGTTTCAGCCCCAGCATTTT	CASTTGQFQPQHF
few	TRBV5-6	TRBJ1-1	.	TGTGCCAGCAGCTTGGGGCCGCCCACTGAAGCTTTCTTT	CASSLGPPTEAFF
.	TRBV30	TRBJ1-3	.	TGTGCCTGGGGCGGGGGAAACACCATATATTTT	CAWGGGNTIYF
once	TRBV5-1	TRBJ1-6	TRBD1	TGCGCCAGCAGCTTGTCCTGGGACAGGGGGCAATCACCCCTCCACTTT	CASSLSWDRGQSPLHF
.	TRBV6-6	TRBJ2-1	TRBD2	TGTGCCAGCGGGACTAGTCTTGAGCAGTTCTTC	CASGTSLEQFF
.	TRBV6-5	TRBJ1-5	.	TGTGCCAGCAGTACAGTTCCGTATCAGCCCCAGCATTTT	CASSTVPYQPQHF
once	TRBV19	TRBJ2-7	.	TGTGCCACTACAACCCGGGACACTCCCTACGAGCAGTACTTC	CATTTRDTPYEQYF
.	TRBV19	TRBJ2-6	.	TGTGCCAGTAGTATAAAGCAGGGGATCATCTCTGGGGCCAACGTCCTGACTTTC	CASSIKQGIISGANVLTF
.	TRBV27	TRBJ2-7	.	TGTGCCAGCAGTTTATCCTCCGGGGACTACGAGCAGTACTTC	CASSLSSGDYEQYF
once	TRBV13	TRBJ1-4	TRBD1	TGTGCCAGCAGCGCCCCGGGACAGGACCAACCAAAACTGTTTTTT	CASSAPGQDQPKLFF
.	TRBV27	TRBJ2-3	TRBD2	TGTGCCAGCAGTTTAGCGGGAGCAGATACGCAGTATTTT	CASSLAGADTQYF
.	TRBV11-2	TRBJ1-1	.	TGTGCCAGCAGCGCCAGGTTAGGGGTTGGCACTGAAGCTTTCTTT	CASSARLGVGTEAFF
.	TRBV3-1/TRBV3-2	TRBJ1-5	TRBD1	TGTGCCAGCAGCCAAAAAGGGGGCGGGCAGCCCCAGCATTTT	CASSQKGGGQPQHF
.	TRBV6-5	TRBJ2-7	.	TGTGCCAGCAGTTACAGGGGTGGGCAGACCTACGAGCAGTACTTC	CASSYRGGQTYEQYF
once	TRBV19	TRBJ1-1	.	TGTGCCAGTACCCTCCTGGGGGGGAACACTGAAGCTTTCTTT	CASTLLGGNTEAFF
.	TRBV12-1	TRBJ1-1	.	TGTGCCAGCCCTCCCGTGAGGACAGCACCGAACACTGAAGCTTTCTTT	CASPPVRTAPNTEAFF